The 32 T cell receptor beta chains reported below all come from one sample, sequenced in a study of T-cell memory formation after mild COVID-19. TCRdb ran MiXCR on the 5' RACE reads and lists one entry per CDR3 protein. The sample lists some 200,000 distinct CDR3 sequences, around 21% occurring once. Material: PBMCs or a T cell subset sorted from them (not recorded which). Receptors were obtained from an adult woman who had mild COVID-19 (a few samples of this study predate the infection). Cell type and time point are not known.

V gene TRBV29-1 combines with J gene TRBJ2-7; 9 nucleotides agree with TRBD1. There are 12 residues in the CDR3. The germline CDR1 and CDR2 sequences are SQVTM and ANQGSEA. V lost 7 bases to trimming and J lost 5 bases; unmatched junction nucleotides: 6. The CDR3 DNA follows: TGCAGCGCCGGGACAGGGATCCACGAGCAGTACTTC. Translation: CSAGTGIHEQYF.

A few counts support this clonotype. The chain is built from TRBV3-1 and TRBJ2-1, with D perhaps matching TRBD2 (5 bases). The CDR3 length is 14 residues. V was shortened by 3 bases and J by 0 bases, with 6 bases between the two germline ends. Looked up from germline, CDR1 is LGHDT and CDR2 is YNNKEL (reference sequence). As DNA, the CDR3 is TGTGCCAGCAGCCAGGGGAGCTCCTACAATGAGCAGTTCTTC. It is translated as CASSQGSSYNEQFF.

CDR3 sequence (DNA): TGTGCCAGCAGTTTAGGGACAGGGTGGGTGAATGAGCAGTTCTTC. Protein: CASSLGTGWVNEQFF. The rearrangement links TRBV27 to TRBJ2-1, with 9 bases aligning to TRBD1. Germline trimming cut 2 bases from V and 7 bases from J; bases unmatched to any gene: 6. Germline V gene data show CDR1 as MNHEY and CDR2 as SMNVEV (reference sequence). CDR3 length: 15 amino acids.

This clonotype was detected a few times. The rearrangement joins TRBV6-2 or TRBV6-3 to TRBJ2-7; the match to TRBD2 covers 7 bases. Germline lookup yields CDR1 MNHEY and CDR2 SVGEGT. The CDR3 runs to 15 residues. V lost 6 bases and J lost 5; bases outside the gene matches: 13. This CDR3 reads CASRPGSSGINEQYF. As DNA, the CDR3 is TGTGCCAGCAGGCCTGGGTCCAGCGGGATTAACGAGCAGTACTTC.

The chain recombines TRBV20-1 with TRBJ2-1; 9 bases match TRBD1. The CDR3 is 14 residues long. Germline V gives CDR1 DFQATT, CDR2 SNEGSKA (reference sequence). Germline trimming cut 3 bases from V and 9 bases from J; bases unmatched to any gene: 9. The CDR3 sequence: CSARDRGTMGEQFF. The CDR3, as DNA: TGCAGTGCTAGGGACAGGGGAACTATGGGTGAGCAGTTCTTC.

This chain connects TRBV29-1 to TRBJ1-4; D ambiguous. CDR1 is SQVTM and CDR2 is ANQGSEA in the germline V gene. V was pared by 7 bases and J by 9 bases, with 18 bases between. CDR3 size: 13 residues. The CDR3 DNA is TGCAGCGCCACCGGGCCAGCCGGCCAAAAACTGTTTTTT. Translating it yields CSATGPAGQKLFF.

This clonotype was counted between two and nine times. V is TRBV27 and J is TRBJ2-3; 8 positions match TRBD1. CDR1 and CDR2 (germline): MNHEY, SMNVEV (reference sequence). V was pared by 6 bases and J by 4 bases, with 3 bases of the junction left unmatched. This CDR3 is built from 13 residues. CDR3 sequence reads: CASSVQGADTQYF. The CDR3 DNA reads TGTGCCAGCAGCGTACAGGGGGCAGATACGCAGTATTTT.

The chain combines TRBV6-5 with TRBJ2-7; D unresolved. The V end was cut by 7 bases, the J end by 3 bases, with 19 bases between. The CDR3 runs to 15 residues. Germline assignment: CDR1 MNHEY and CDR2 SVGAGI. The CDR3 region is CASMGSSVTHYEQYF. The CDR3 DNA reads TGTGCCAGCATGGGATCGTCGGTCACCCACTACGAGCAGTACTTC.

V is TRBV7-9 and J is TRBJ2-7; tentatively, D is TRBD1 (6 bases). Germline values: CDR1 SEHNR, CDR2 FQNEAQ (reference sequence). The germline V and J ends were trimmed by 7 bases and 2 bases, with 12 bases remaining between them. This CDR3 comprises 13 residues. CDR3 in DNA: TGTGCCAGCATTCCACAGGGCGCCTACGAGCAGTACTTC. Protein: CASIPQGAYEQYF.

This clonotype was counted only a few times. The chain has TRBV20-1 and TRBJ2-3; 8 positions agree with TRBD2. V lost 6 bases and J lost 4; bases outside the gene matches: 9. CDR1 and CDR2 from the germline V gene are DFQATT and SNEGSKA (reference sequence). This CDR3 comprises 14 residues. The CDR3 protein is CSAMSGSDPDTQYF. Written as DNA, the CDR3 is TGCAGTGCCATGAGCGGGAGTGACCCAGATACGCAGTATTTT.

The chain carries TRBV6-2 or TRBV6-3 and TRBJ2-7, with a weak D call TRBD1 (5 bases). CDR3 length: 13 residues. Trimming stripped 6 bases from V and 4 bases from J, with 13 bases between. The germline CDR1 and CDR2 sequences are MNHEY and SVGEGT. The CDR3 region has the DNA TGTGCCAGCAGCATGGGGCCAGAATACGAGCAGTACTTC. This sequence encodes CASSMGPEYEQYF.

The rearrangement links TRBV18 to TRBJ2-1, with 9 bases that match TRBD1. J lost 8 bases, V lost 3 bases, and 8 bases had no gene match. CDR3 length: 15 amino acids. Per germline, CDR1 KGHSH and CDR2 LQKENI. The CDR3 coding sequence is TGTGCCAGCTCACCTCGGGACAGGGTAGACTATGAGCAGTTCTTC. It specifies CASSPRDRVDYEQFF. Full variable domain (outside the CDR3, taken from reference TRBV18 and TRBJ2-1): NAGVMQNPRHLVRRRGQEARLRCSPMKGHSHVYWYRQLPEEGLKFMVYLQKENIIDESGMPKERFSAEFPKEGPSILRIQQVVRGDSAAYFCASSPRDRVDYEQFFGPGTRLTVL.

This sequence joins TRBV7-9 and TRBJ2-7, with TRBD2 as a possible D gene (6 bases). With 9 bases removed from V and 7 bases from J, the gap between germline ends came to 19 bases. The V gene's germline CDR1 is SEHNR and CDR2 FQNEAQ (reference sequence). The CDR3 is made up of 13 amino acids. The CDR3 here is CASGVGLRREQYF. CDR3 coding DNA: TGTGCCAGTGGGGTGGGACTCCGTCGAGAGCAGTACTTC.

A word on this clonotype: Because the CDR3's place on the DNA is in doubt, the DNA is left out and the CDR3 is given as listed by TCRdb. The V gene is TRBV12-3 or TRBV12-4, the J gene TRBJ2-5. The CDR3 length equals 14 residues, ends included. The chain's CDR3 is CASSFLAVQETQYF.

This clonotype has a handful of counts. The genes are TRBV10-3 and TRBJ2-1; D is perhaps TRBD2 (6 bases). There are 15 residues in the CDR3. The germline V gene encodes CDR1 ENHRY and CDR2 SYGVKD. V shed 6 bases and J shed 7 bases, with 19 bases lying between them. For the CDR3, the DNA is TGTGCCATCAGCAAAAAGCCCGGTGGGGGGAATGAGCAGTTCTTC. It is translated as CAISKKPGGGNEQFF.

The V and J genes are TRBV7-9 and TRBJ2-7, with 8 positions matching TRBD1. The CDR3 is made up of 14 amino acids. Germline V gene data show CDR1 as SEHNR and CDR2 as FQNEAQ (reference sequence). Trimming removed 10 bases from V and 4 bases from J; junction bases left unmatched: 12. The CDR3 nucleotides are TGTGCCACCGCCGGGACAGGTCCCTTTTACGAGCAGTACTTC. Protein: CATAGTGPFYEQYF.

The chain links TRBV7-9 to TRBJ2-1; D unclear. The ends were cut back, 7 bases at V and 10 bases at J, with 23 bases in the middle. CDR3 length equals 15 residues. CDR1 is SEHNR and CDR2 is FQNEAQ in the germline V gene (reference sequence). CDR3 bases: TGTGCCAGCACCCCACCGGGCTCCCCGGCGCGGGAGCAGTTCTTC. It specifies CASTPPGSPAREQFF.

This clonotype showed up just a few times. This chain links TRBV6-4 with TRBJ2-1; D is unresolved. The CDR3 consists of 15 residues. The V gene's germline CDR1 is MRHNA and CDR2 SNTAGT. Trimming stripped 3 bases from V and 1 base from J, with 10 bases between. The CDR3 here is CASSDGVGSYNEQFF. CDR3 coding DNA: TGTGCCAGCAGTGATGGGGTCGGTTCCTACAATGAGCAGTTCTTC.

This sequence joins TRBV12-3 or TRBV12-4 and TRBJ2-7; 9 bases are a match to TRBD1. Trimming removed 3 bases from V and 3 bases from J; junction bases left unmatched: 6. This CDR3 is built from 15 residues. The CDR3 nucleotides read TGTGCCAGCAGTTTTCCGGGACAGGGTAACTACGAGCAGTACTTC. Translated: CASSFPGQGNYEQYF.

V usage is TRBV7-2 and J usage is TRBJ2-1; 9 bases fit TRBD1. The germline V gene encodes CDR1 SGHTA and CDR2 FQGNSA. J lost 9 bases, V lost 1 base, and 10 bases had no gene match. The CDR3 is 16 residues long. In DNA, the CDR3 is TGTGCCAGCAGCTTAGTGGACAGGGGTCTTCCTCCTGAGCAGTTCTTC. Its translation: CASSLVDRGLPPEQFF. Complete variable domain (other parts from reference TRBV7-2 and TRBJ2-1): GAGVSQSPSNKVTEKGKDVELRCDPISGHTALYWYRQSLGQGLEFLIYFQGNSAPDKSGLPSDRFSAERTGGSVSTLTIQRTQQEDSAVYLCASSLVDRGLPPEQFFGPGTRLTVL.

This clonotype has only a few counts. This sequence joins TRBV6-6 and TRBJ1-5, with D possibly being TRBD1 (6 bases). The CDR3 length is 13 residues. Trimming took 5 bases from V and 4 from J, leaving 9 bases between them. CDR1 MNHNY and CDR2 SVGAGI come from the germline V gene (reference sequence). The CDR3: CASSLDRNQPQHF. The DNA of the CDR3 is TGTGCCAGCAGTCTAGACAGGAATCAGCCCCAGCATTTT.

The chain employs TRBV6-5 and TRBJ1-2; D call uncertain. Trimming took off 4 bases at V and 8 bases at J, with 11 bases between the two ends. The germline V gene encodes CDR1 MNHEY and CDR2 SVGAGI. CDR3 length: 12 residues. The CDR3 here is CASSFKGWGYTF. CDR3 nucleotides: TGTGCCAGCAGTTTTAAGGGTTGGGGCTACACCTTC.

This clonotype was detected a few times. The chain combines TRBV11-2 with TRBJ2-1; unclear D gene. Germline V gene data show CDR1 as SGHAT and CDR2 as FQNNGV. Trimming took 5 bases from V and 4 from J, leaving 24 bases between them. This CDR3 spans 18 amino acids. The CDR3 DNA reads TGTGCCAGCAGCCTAACCCGGACGGACGTTATCGATTACAATGAGCAGTTCTTC. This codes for CASSLTRTDVIDYNEQFF.

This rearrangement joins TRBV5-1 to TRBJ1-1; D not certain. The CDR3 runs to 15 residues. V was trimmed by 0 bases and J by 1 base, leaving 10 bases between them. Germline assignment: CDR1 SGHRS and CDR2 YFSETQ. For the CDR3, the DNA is TGCGCCAGCAGCTTGGATGGGGATTCGAACACTGAAGCTTTCTTT. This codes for CASSLDGDSNTEAFF.

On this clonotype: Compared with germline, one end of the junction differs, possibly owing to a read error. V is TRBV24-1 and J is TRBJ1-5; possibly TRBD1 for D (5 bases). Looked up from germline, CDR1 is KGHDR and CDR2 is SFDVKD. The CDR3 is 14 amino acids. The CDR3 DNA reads TGTGACACCAGCCTCGGGGCTGGCAATCAGCCCCAGCATTTT. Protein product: CDTSLGAGNQPQHF.

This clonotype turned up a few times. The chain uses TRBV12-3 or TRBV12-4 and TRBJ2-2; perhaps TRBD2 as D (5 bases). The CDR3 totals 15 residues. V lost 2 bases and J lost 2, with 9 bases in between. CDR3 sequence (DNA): TGTGCCAGCAGTTTAAACGGGGTAAACACCGGGGAGCTGTTTTTT. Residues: CASSLNGVNTGELFF.

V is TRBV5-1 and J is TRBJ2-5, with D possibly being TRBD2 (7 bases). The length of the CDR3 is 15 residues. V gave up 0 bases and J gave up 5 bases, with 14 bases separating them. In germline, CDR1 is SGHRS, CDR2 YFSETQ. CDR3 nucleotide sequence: TGCGCCAGCAGCTTGGGCGGGGGCCAGGGGGAGACCCAGTACTTC. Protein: CASSLGGGQGETQYF. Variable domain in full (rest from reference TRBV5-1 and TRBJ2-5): KAGVTQTPRYLIKTRGQQVTLSCSPISGHRSVSWYQQTPGQGLQFLFEYFSETQRNKGNFPGRFSGRQFSNSRSEMNVSTLELGDSALYLCASSLGGGQGETQYFGPGTRLLVL.

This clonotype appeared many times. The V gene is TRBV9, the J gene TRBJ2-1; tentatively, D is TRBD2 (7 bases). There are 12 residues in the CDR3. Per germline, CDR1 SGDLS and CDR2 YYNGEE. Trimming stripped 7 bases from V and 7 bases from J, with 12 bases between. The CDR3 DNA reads TGTGCCAGCGGGGGGGCGGAGAATGAGCAGTTCTTC. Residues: CASGGAENEQFF.

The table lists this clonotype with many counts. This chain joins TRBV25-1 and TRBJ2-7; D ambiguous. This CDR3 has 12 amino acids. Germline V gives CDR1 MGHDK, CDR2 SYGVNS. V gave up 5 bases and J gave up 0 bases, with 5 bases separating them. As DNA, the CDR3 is TGTGCCAGCAGTCAGAGCTCCTACGAGCAGTACTTC. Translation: CASSQSSYEQYF.

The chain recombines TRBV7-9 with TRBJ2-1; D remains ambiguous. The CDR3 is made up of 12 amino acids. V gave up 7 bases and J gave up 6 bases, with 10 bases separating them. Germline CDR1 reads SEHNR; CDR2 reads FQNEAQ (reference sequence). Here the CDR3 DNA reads TGTGCCAGCAAGGTCCCCCCCAATGAGCAGTTCTTC. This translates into CASKVPPNEQFF.

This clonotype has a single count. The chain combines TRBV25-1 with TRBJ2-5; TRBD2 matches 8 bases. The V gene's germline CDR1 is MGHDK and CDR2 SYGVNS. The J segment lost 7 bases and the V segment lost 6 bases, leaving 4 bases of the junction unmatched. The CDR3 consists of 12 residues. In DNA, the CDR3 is TGTGCCAGCAGCCGACGGGGGGGGACCCAGTACTTC. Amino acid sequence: CASSRRGGTQYF. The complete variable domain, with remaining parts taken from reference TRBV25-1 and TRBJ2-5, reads EADIYQTPRYLVIGTGKKITLECSQTMGHDKMYWYQQDPGMELHLIHYSYGVNSTEKGDLSSESTVSRIRTEHFPLTLESARPSHTSQYLCASSRRGGTQYFGPGTRLLVL.

The CDR3 loop reads CSARLTSGLENEQFF. The CDR3 DNA is TGCAGTGCCAGGTTAACTAGCGGCCTTGAGAATGAGCAGTTCTTC. V is TRBV20-1 and J is TRBJ2-1, with TRBD2 matching 8 bases. Looked up from germline, CDR1 is DFQATT and CDR2 is SNEGSKA (reference sequence). The J segment lost 7 bases and the V segment lost 6 bases, leaving 14 bases of the junction unmatched. This CDR3 has 15 residues.